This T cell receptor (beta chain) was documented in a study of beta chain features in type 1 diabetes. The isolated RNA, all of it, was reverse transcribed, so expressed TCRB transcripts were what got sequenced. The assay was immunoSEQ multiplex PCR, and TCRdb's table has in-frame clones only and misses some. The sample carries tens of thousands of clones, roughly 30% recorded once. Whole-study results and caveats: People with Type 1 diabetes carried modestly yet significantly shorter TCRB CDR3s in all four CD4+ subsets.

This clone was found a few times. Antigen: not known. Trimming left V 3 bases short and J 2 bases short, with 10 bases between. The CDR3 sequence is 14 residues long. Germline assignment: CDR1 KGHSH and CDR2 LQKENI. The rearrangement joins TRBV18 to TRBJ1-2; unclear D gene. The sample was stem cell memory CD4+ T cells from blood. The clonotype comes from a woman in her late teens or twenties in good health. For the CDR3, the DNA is TGTGCCAGCTCACCGTTAGGAGAAAACTATGGCTACACCTTC. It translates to CASSPLGENYGYTF. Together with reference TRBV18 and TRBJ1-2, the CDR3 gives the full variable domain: NAGVMQNPRHLVRRRGQEARLRCSPMKGHSHVYWYRQLPEEGLKFMVYLQKENIIDESGMPKERFSAEFPKEGPSILRIQQVVRGDSAAYFCASSPLGENYGYTFGSGTRLTVV.